Below, 32 T cell receptor beta chains from the same sample are listed, as sequenced in a study of STAT5B mutations in CD4+ large granular lymphocyte leukemia. TCRdb keeps only in-frame clones here, not all; method: immunoSEQ multiplex PCR. Among about 38,000 clones listed, under 85% were seen once. The source material was CD4+ T cells from blood buffy coats. The source of these receptors is a human donor in good health.

The chain carries TRBV6-5 and TRBJ2-2; TRBD2 matches 8 bases. Germline V gene lookup returns CDR1 MNHEY and CDR2 SVGAGI. The length of the CDR3 is 15 residues. V was pared by 4 bases and J by 5 bases, with 6 bases of the junction left unmatched. CDR3 loop: CASSSPGLVTGELFF. DNA for the CDR3: TGTGCCAGCAGTTCCCCGGGACTAGTAACCGGGGAGCTGTTTTTT.

CDR3 DNA sequence: TGTGCCAGCAGCTTGGGAGGACTAGTTTACTACAATGAGCAGTTCTTC. Translated, it gives CASSLGGLVYYNEQFF. The chain employs TRBV5-8 and TRBJ2-1, with TRBD2 matching 7 bases. With 0 bases clipped from V and 3 bases from J, the junction kept 6 bases outside the gene matches. The CDR3 extends over 16 amino acids. The germline V gene has CDR1 SGHTS and CDR2 YDEGEE.

The chain employs TRBV7-9 and TRBJ1-6, with 7 bases that match TRBD1. CDR1 and CDR2 (germline): SEHNR, FQNEAQ (reference sequence). The CDR3 extends over 14 amino acids. The junction had 9 bases not matched to a gene; V was cut back by 8 bases and J by 8 bases. The CDR3 DNA follows: TGTGCCAGCCTTCCGACAGGGTCGGATTCACCCCTCCACTTT. The encoded protein is CASLPTGSDSPLHF.

The CDR3 DNA sequence: TGTGCCGCGAAGTCGGGACTAGTAAACACCGGGGAGCTGTTTTTT. It specifies CAAKSGLVNTGELFF. This rearrangement joins TRBV19 to TRBJ2-2; 8 bases are a match to TRBD2. Germline CDR1 and CDR2: LNHDA and SQIVND (reference sequence). The CDR3 sequence is 15 residues long. The V and J ends lost 11 bases and 2 bases, in that order; junction bases with no gene match: 10.

The rearrangement uses TRBV29-1 and TRBJ2-7; D possibly corresponds to TRBD1 (5 bases). The CDR3 has 12 amino acids. Germline V gives CDR1 SQVTM, CDR2 ANQGSEA. The V end was cut by 3 bases, the J end by 6 bases, with 12 bases between. The CDR3 coding sequence is TGCAGCGTTGACGAGGCTAGGGGCGAGCAGTACTTC. Translated: CSVDEARGEQYF.

This clone turned up a few times. This sequence joins TRBV28 and TRBJ1-1, with no clear D. The length of the CDR3 is 10 residues. V was cut by 5 bases and J by 7 bases, with 5 bases left in between. CDR1 MDHEN and CDR2 SYDVKM come from the germline V gene. The CDR3 DNA reads TGTGCCAGCAGTAAGGGTGAAGCTTTCTTT. Translation: CASSKGEAFF.

The rearrangement uses TRBV7-2 and TRBJ1-2; D unresolved. Trimming took off 1 base at V and 4 bases at J, with 13 bases between the two ends. There are 15 residues in the CDR3. Germline assignment: CDR1 SGHTA and CDR2 FQGNSA. Written as DNA, the CDR3 is TGTGCCAGCAGCTTAGAGGCCGCCACGTCCTATGGCTACACCTTC. Translated, it gives CASSLEAATSYGYTF.

The chain couples TRBV18 to TRBJ2-7; D remains ambiguous. Per germline, CDR1 KGHSH and CDR2 LQKENI. The germline V and J ends were trimmed by 4 bases and 0 bases, with 16 bases remaining between them. This CDR3 has 16 amino acids. The CDR3 spells CASSLTTDETSYEQYF. For the CDR3, the DNA is TGTGCCAGCTCACTAACGACGGATGAGACCTCCTACGAGCAGTACTTC. Full variable domain (rest looked up from reference TRBV18 and TRBJ2-7): NAGVMQNPRHLVRRRGQEARLRCSPMKGHSHVYWYRQLPEEGLKFMVYLQKENIIDESGMPKERFSAEFPKEGPSILRIQQVVRGDSAAYFCASSLTTDETSYEQYFGPGTRLTVT.

The chain combines TRBV30 with TRBJ2-7; D might be TRBD2 (5 bases). Germline V gene lookup returns CDR1 GTSNPN and CDR2 SVGIG (reference sequence). V was shortened by 3 bases and J by 4 bases, with 16 bases between the two germline ends. The CDR3 totals 14 residues. CDR3 bases: TGTGCCTGGAGAAAAAAGCGGTCTCGGTACGAGCAGTACTTC. It is translated as CAWRKKRSRYEQYF.

This clone is a singleton in its sample. The chain combines TRBV29-1 with TRBJ2-2; the match to TRBD1 covers 7 bases. Germline loops: CDR1 SQVTM, CDR2 ANQGSEA. This CDR3 has 14 residues. With 6 bases clipped from V and 1 base from J, the junction kept 5 bases outside the gene matches. The CDR3: CSVSGGLNTGELFF. The CDR3, as DNA: TGCAGCGTCTCAGGGGGTTTGAACACCGGGGAGCTGTTTTTT.

The chain carries TRBV4-2 and TRBJ1-2, with D perhaps TRBD1 (6 bases). The germline V and J ends were trimmed by 5 bases and 4 bases, with 14 bases remaining between them. Germline values: CDR1 LGHNA, CDR2 YNFKEQ. This CDR3 region has 14 residues. CDR3 region: CASSGGGASYGYTF. The CDR3 DNA sequence: TGTGCCAGCAGCGGTGGGGGGGCATCCTATGGCTACACCTTC.

The rearrangement joins TRBV7-9 to TRBJ1-3; D is uncertain. Trimming cost V 3 bases and J 0 bases, with 3 bases left between them. This CDR3 is 13 amino acids long. The germline V gene has CDR1 SEHNR and CDR2 FQNEAQ (reference sequence). As DNA, the CDR3 is TGTGCCAGCAGCTTTCTCTCTGGAAACACCATATATTTT. It is translated as CASSFLSGNTIYF.

This rearrangement joins TRBV5-8 to TRBJ2-7; perhaps TRBD1 as D (6 bases). Deletions cut 1 base from V and 3 bases from J, with 11 bases between. CDR1 and CDR2 (germline): SGHTS, YDEGEE. This CDR3 has 14 amino acids. The CDR3 DNA follows: TGTGCCAGCAGCTTGCTCACAGGGAACTACGAGCAGTACTTC. It codes for CASSLLTGNYEQYF.

The chain is built from TRBV18 and TRBJ2-2; 9 bases match TRBD2. Germline assignment: CDR1 KGHSH and CDR2 LQKENI. The CDR3 runs to 15 residues. V trimming: 7 bases; J trimming: 5 bases; junction bases outside the gene matches: 8. The CDR3 loop is CASFPGTSSTGELFF. Written as DNA, the CDR3 is TGTGCCAGCTTCCCCGGGACTAGCTCAACCGGGGAGCTGTTTTTT. Complete variable domain (other parts from reference TRBV18 and TRBJ2-2): NAGVMQNPRHLVRRRGQEARLRCSPMKGHSHVYWYRQLPEEGLKFMVYLQKENIIDESGMPKERFSAEFPKEGPSILRIQQVVRGDSAAYFCASFPGTSSTGELFFGEGSRLTVL.

The V gene is TRBV5-5, the J gene TRBJ2-1; D gene unclear. This CDR3 is built from 15 residues. V lost 3 bases and J lost 0, with 10 bases in between. In germline, CDR1 is SGHKS, CDR2 YYEKEE (reference sequence). Here the CDR3 DNA reads TGTGCCAGCAGCTCGGACCGTAGCTCCTACAATGAGCAGTTCTTC. It encodes CASSSDRSSYNEQFF.

The chain has TRBV6-4 and TRBJ2-3; TRBD2 might be the D (5 bases). The length of the CDR3 is 13 residues. Germline values: CDR1 MRHNA, CDR2 SNTAGT. Trimming took 2 bases from V and 5 from J, leaving 8 bases between them. The CDR3 sequence is CASSDRGKDTQYF. The CDR3 coding sequence is TGTGCCAGCAGTGACCGAGGGAAAGATACGCAGTATTTT.

This chain joins TRBV20-1 and TRBJ1-1; D possibly corresponds to TRBD1 (6 bases). V was trimmed by 6 bases and J by 7 bases, leaving 12 bases between them. CDR3 length equals 11 residues. The germline V gene encodes CDR1 DFQATT and CDR2 SNEGSKA (reference sequence). CDR3 DNA: TGCAGTGCGAAAGACAGGATTGAAGCTTTCTTT. Protein sequence: CSAKDRIEAFF.

V gene TRBV9 combines with J gene TRBJ1-1, with TRBD1 as a possible D gene (5 bases). Trimming pared 1 base from V and 2 bases from J, leaving 12 bases between. Germline CDR1 is SGDLS and CDR2 is YYNGEE. This CDR3 comprises 15 residues. The CDR3 loop is CASSVLGRGNTEAFF. The CDR3 DNA is TGTGCCAGCAGCGTATTAGGGAGGGGTAACACTGAAGCTTTCTTT.

This sequence joins TRBV11-1 and TRBJ1-1; 7 bases align to TRBD1. The CDR3 is 14 amino acids. V lost 5 bases to trimming and J lost 3 bases; unmatched junction nucleotides: 6. Germline lookup yields CDR1 SGHAT and CDR2 FQDESV (reference sequence). DNA for the CDR3: TGTGCCAGCAGCGCTCGACAGGGCTACACTGAAGCTTTCTTT. Translated: CASSARQGYTEAFF.

The rearrangement uses TRBV6-5 and TRBJ1-2, with TRBD1 as a possible D gene (6 bases). CDR3 length: 13 amino acids. Trimming cost V 4 bases and J 0 bases, with 6 bases left between them. Germline V gene lookup returns CDR1 MNHEY and CDR2 SVGAGI. This CDR3 is CASSWTANYGYTF. CDR3 DNA: TGTGCCAGCAGTTGGACAGCTAACTATGGCTACACCTTC.

V usage is TRBV30 and J usage is TRBJ1-1, with TRBD1 matching over 7 bases. J gave up 2 bases and V 5 bases, and 5 bases lay outside the gene matches. Germline V gene lookup returns CDR1 GTSNPN and CDR2 SVGIG (reference sequence). There are 13 residues in the CDR3. Here the CDR3 DNA reads TGTGCCTGGCAAGGACAGGACAACACTGAAGCTTTCTTT. It codes for CAWQGQDNTEAFF.

CDR3 bases: TGTGCCATCAGTGAGTGGGGGAGGGGGGGATCAGTCTACGAGCAGTACTTC. Protein sequence: CAISEWGRGGSVYEQYF. The chain employs TRBV10-3 and TRBJ2-7; D perhaps matches TRBD2 (7 bases). Germline-derived CDR1 and CDR2 are ENHRY and SYGVKD. V gave up 1 base and J gave up 3 bases, with 19 bases separating them. This CDR3 contains 17 residues.

The chain employs TRBV9 and TRBJ1-2; a weak D match, TRBD1 (6 bases). The CDR3 is 14 residues long. Germline V gives CDR1 SGDLS, CDR2 YYNGEE. Trimming shortened V by 0 bases and J by 8 bases, and 14 bases separated the two germline ends. The CDR3 DNA reads as TGTGCCAGCAGCGTAGAAACGGGGGCGGGCGGCTACACCTTC. As protein: CASSVETGAGGYTF.

V is TRBV6-1 and J is TRBJ1-3; 8 nucleotides match TRBD1. Germline V gene data show CDR1 as MNHNS and CDR2 as SASEGT. CDR3 length: 16 amino acids. Germline trimming cut 0 bases from V and 4 bases from J; bases unmatched to any gene: 5. The DNA for the CDR3 is TGTGCCAGCAGTGAAGCCGGACAGGGCGGGGGAAACACCATATATTTT. Translated: CASSEAGQGGGNTIYF.

This CDR3 reads CASKKTTASYEQYF. The CDR3 bases are TGTGCCAGCAAAAAAACGACAGCTTCCTACGAGCAGTACTTC. V gene TRBV27 combines with J gene TRBJ2-7; tentatively, D is TRBD1 (5 bases). CDR3 length: 14 residues. Deletions cut 7 bases from V and 1 base from J, with 14 bases between. Germline CDR1 MNHEY, CDR2 SMNVEV (reference sequence).

V gene TRBV18 combines with J gene TRBJ2-3; 10 nucleotides align to TRBD2. The V gene's germline CDR1 is KGHSH and CDR2 LQKENI. There are 16 residues in the CDR3. V trimming: 2 bases; J trimming: 8 bases; junction bases outside the gene matches: 10. CDR3 amino acids: CASSPVGASGGFTQYF. CDR3 bases: TGTGCCAGCTCACCAGTCGGGGCTAGCGGGGGCTTTACGCAGTATTTT.

The V and J genes are TRBV6-1 and TRBJ2-2; D unclear. Germline CDR1 MNHNS, CDR2 SASEGT. Deletions cut 4 bases from V and 5 bases from J, with 8 bases between. The CDR3 is made up of 13 amino acids. CDR3 sequence reads: CASSARQTGELFF. In DNA, the CDR3 is TGTGCCAGCAGTGCTCGGCAAACCGGGGAGCTGTTTTTT.

CDR3 region: CASSLGRTTGSYEQYF. The CDR3 DNA is TGTGCCAGCTCCCTTGGACGGACCACGGGCTCCTACGAGCAGTACTTC. This chain uses TRBV18 with TRBJ2-7; D uncertain. The V end was cut by 6 bases, the J end by 0 bases, with 18 bases between. The germline CDR1 and CDR2 sequences are KGHSH and LQKENI. This CDR3 has 16 residues.

V and J are TRBV7-9 and TRBJ2-7; the D is unclear. The CDR3 covers 13 residues. Looked up from germline, CDR1 is SEHNR and CDR2 is FQNEAQ (reference sequence). V shed 0 bases and J shed 6 bases, with 9 bases lying between them. CDR3 amino acids: CASSLAPRFEQYF. The CDR3 nucleotides read TGTGCCAGCAGCTTAGCCCCCAGGTTCGAGCAGTACTTC.

This clone showed up just a few times. The genes are TRBV21-1 and TRBJ1-5; no check of the table's D call, TRBD1, against the DNA was made. TRBV21-1 is noted as a pseudogene. This CDR3 is 17 amino acids long. CDR3 amino acids: CASSKIRGWGINQPQHF. The CDR3 DNA sequence: TGTGCCAGCAGCAAGATCAGGGGCTGGGGGATAAATCAGCCCCAGCATTTT.

The V call is TRBV6-1, the J call TRBJ2-3; TRBD2 aligns across 7 bases. The ends lost 0 bases at V and 1 base at J; junction bases unmatched: 7. Germline loops: CDR1 MNHNS, CDR2 SASEGT. The CDR3 is 17 residues long. CDR3 bases: TGTGCCAGCAGTGAAGCCTTAAGCGGGGTCGGCACAGATACGCAGTATTTT. Its translation: CASSEALSGVGTDTQYF.

The chain couples TRBV27 to TRBJ2-1; unclear D gene. This CDR3 is 14 amino acids long. Trimming removed 3 bases at V and 7 bases at J, with 13 bases between. From germline, CDR1 is MNHEY and CDR2 SMNVEV (reference sequence). Written as DNA, the CDR3 is TGTGCCAGCAGTTTCAATCTCAAGTGGAATGAGCAGTTCTTC. This gives the protein CASSFNLKWNEQFF.